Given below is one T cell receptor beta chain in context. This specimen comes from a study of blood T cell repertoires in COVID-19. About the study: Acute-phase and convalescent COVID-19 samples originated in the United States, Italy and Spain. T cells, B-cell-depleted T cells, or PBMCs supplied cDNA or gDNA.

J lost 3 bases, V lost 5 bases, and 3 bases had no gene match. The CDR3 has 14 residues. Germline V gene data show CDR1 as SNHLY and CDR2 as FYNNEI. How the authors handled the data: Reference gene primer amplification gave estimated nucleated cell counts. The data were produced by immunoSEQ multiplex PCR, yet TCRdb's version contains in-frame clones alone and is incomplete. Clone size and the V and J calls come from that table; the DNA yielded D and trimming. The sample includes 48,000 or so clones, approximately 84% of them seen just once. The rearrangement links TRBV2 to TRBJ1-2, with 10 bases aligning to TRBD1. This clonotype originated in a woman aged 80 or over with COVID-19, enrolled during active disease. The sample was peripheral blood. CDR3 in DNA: TGTGCCAGCAGTCCGGGACAGGGGTACTATGGCTACACCTTC. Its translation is CASSPGQGYYGYTF.